This record covers a single T cell receptor (beta chain). This sample also contains other DNA sequences that code for the same CDR3. This sample stems from a study of blood T cell repertoires in COVID-19. The method was immunoSEQ multiplex PCR; TCRdb's version includes in-frame clones alone and lacks a portion of them. Counted here are roughly 280,000 clones, around 90% occurring once; the ten biggest clones make up 5.2%. This TCR was recovered from a woman aged 55 to 70 with COVID-19, enrolled during active disease. Sequenced: peripheral blood.

The CDR3 is CASSLAGVGTGELFF. The CDR3 bases are TGTGCCAGCAGCCTAGCGGGGGTTGGCACCGGGGAGCTGTTTTTT. The V and J genes are TRBV19 and TRBJ2-2, with TRBD2 matching 10 bases. The CDR3 is made up of 15 amino acids. With 9 bases clipped from V and 4 bases from J, the junction kept 8 bases outside the gene matches. Germline V gene sequence: CDR1 LNHDA, CDR2 SQIVND (reference sequence).